This TCR beta chain is drawn from a study of CD8+ T cells in alopecia areata. The wider study: In an open-label trial, patients got 5 to 10 mg tofacitinib twice daily. Whole-study results and caveats: On tofacitinib, scalp clonality and expanded CD8+ clones among top 100 fell significantly.

V gave up 0 bases and J gave up 10 bases, with 12 bases separating them. CDR1 and CDR2 (germline): SQVTM, ANQGSEA. This CDR3 spans 12 amino acids. This clone was counted between two and nine times. Antigen unknown. In each case, RNA was isolated and then reverse transcribed into cDNA as the sequencing template. The data were produced by immunoSEQ multiplex PCR, yet TCRdb's version contains in-frame clones alone and is incomplete. The sample yields about 290,000 clones, over 45% seen once. Treatment indicated: oral pan-JAK inhibitor, 5-10 mg twice daily. The sequence came from a human donor with alopecia areata. The chain couples TRBV29-1 to TRBJ1-1, with a weak D call TRBD1 (5 bases). The sample here was CD4+ T cells sorted from blood, taken at week 24, from a patient treated with tofacitinib. CDR3 sequence: CSVEDLSGPAFF. The CDR3 nucleotides are TGCAGCGTTGAAGATTTGTCGGGACCAGCTTTCTTT.